These 21 T cell receptor beta chains came from one sample sequenced in a study of T cell repertoires in cytomegalovirus infection. Their cognate antigens are unknown. Each CDR3 protein is one row after TCRdb ran MiXCR on the reads. Altogether some 310,000 distinct CDR3 sequences are present, 20% to 25% being singletons, with the ten largest covering 10% to 15%. Sequences were derived from cultured PBMCs, sampled from culture after CMV antigen stimulation. The source of these receptors is a human donor in good health (CMV status not recorded). Some clones in this sample may be carry-over from other donors' samples.

Here the CDR3 reads CASSSEEWGGYTF. The CDR3 region has the DNA TGTGCCAGCAGCTCGGAGGAATGGGGGGGCTACACCTTC. The chain has TRBV11-2 and TRBJ1-2; perhaps TRBD1 as D (5 bases). The CDR3 is 13 amino acids. CDR1 is SGHAT, CDR2 FQNNGV, per germline. V lost 4 bases to trimming and J lost 8 bases, with 14 bases between them.

The rearrangement links TRBV6-6 to TRBJ1-2, with a tentative D call TRBD1 (6 bases). The CDR3 length is 15 residues. Trimming took 5 bases from V and 7 from J, leaving 20 bases between them. The germline CDR1 and CDR2 sequences are MNHNY and SVGAGI (reference sequence). The CDR3 here is CASSPSRDIPGGYTF. CDR3 bases: TGTGCCAGCAGTCCATCCCGGGACATCCCTGGTGGCTACACCTTC.

The chain links TRBV6-2 or TRBV6-3 to TRBJ2-1; tentatively, D is TRBD2 (6 bases). This CDR3 spans 15 amino acids. Germline lookup yields CDR1 MNHEY and CDR2 SVGEGT. Between the trimmed V and J ends, which lost 8 bases and 4 bases, there was a span of 18 bases. CDR3 residues: CASERGGGEYNEQFF. CDR3 DNA sequence: TGTGCCAGCGAACGGGGTGGCGGGGAGTACAATGAGCAGTTCTTC.

V usage is TRBV7-3 and J usage is TRBJ2-1; TRBD1 or TRBD2 may be the D gene (5 bases each). V was trimmed by 7 bases and J by 7 bases, leaving 17 bases between them. The CDR3 runs 14 residues. CDR1 is SGHTA and CDR2 is FQGTGA in the germline V gene. The CDR3 is CASKEGTRGNEQFF. The DNA of the CDR3 is TGTGCCAGCAAAGAGGGGACCCGTGGGAATGAGCAGTTCTTC.

The chain joins TRBV7-7 to TRBJ2-2; D is unresolved. Looked up from germline, CDR1 is SSHAT and CDR2 is FNYEAQ (reference sequence). V lost 2 bases and J 6 bases, leaving 7 bases between the germline ends. CDR3 length equals 13 residues. The CDR3 sequence: CASSLRMAGELFF. In nucleotides, the CDR3 is TGTGCCAGCAGCTTAAGGATGGCCGGGGAGCTGTTTTTT.

The table lists this clonotype with many counts. The chain has TRBV7-2 and TRBJ2-7; D uncertain. V was pared by 3 bases and J by 0 bases, with 3 bases between. The CDR3 spans 12 residues. The germline V gene has CDR1 SGHTA and CDR2 FQGNSA. This chain's CDR3 is CASSLSSYEQYV. The CDR3 nucleotides are TGTGCCAGCAGCTTGAGCTCCTACGAGCAGTACGTC.

This clonotype occurred a few times. The J gene is TRBJ2-7, the V gene TRBV7-9; D gene uncertain. The germline gives CDR1 SEHNR, CDR2 FQNEAQ (reference sequence). The CDR3 is made up of 14 amino acids. The germline V and J ends were trimmed by 0 bases and 0 bases, with 6 bases remaining between them. The DNA for the CDR3 is TGTGCCAGCAGCTTAGCGGCAGACTCCTACGAGCAGTACTTC. It translates to CASSLAADSYEQYF.

This clonotype was detected many times. The rearrangement links TRBV7-9 to TRBJ2-1, with TRBD2 matching over 8 bases. Trimming removed 5 bases from V and 10 bases from J; junction bases left unmatched: 10. This CDR3 comprises 14 residues. Germline loops: CDR1 SEHNR, CDR2 FQNEAQ (reference sequence). For the CDR3, the DNA is TGTGCCAGCAGCACTCCTGTAGCGGGGTACGAGCAGTTCTTC. Its protein is CASSTPVAGYEQFF. Together with reference TRBV7-9 and TRBJ2-1, the CDR3 gives the full variable domain: DTGVSQNPRHKITKRGQNVTFRCDPISEHNRLYWYRQTLGQGPEFLTYFQNEAQLEKSRLLSDRFSAERPKGSFSTLEIQRTEQGDSAMYLCASSTPVAGYEQFFGPGTRLTVL.

The sample holds a few counts of this clonotype. This chain uses TRBV20-1 with TRBJ2-5; D is undetermined. V lost 3 bases, J lost 2 bases, and 10 bases lay in between. This CDR3 contains 13 residues. Germline CDR1 is DFQATT and CDR2 is SNEGSKA (reference sequence). CDR3 nucleotide sequence: TGCAGTGCTAGGCTGTCCCCACAAGAGACCCAGTACTTC. This translates into CSARLSPQETQYF.

J is TRBJ2-7 and V is TRBV4-3; 11 bases agree with TRBD2. This CDR3 has 16 residues. The germline V gene encodes CDR1 LGHNA and CDR2 YSLEER. Losses at the gene ends were 4 bases for V and 3 bases for J; bases not matched to a gene: 8. CDR3 in amino acids: CASSPRLGLAGYEQYF. The DNA for the CDR3 is TGCGCCAGCAGCCCACGACTCGGACTAGCGGGCTACGAGCAGTACTTC.

This chain connects TRBV9 to TRBJ2-3; TRBD2 aligns across 9 bases. Trimming cost V 0 bases and J 5 bases; bases outside gene matches: 4. The CDR3 contains 15 residues. The germline CDR1 and CDR2 sequences are SGDLS and YYNGEE. CDR3 protein: CASSVGLREGDTQYF. The CDR3 nucleotides read TGTGCCAGCAGCGTAGGCTTGCGGGAGGGAGATACGCAGTATTTT. Supplemented by reference TRBV9 and TRBJ2-3, the full variable domain reads DSGVTQTPKHLITATGQRVTLRCSPRSGDLSVYWYQQSLDQGLQFLIQYYNGEERAKGNILERFSAQQFPDLHSELNLSSLELGDSALYFCASSVGLREGDTQYFGPGTRLTVL.

There are many counts of this clonotype. The rearrangement uses TRBV7-8 and TRBJ1-2, with D possibly matching TRBD1 (6 bases). With 2 bases removed from V and 6 bases from J, the gap between germline ends came to 10 bases. CDR1 is SGHVS and CDR2 is FQNEAQ in the germline V gene. This CDR3 spans 13 amino acids. CDR3 sequence: CASSLPRGDGYTF. CDR3 in DNA: TGTGCCAGCAGCTTACCCAGGGGAGATGGCTACACCTTC.

The chain is built from TRBV5-4 and TRBJ2-7, with D possibly matching TRBD2 (6 bases). The germline CDR1 and CDR2 sequences are SGHNT and YYREEE (reference sequence). The CDR3 sequence is 14 residues long. The V end lost 4 bases, the J end lost 3 bases, and 14 bases lay between the germline ends. CDR3 nucleotides: TGTGCCAGCAGCAGGGACTCGCAGGTCTACGAGCAGTACTTC. Amino acid sequence: CASSRDSQVYEQYF.

This clonotype occurred a few times. The chain combines TRBV10-3 with TRBJ2-2; 8 nucleotides line up with TRBD2. The ends lost 4 bases at V and 0 bases at J; junction bases unmatched: 4. This CDR3 is 16 amino acids long. CDR1 is ENHRY, CDR2 SYGVKD, per germline. The DNA for the CDR3 is TGTGCCATCAGTGGGTTAGCGGGGACGAACACCGGGGAGCTGTTTTTT. It specifies CAISGLAGTNTGELFF.

This clonotype was counted ten times or more. V gene TRBV19 combines with J gene TRBJ2-2; 8 positions agree with TRBD2. This CDR3 region has 19 residues. Germline values: CDR1 LNHDA, CDR2 SQIVND (reference sequence). Trimming took 7 bases from V and 6 from J; bases not matched to a gene: 22. The CDR3, as DNA: TGTGCCAGTACCACCGCCCCTCTGGCGGGAGGTCGGGTGGCCGGGGAGCTGTTTTTT. It is translated as CASTTAPLAGGRVAGELFF.

The chain links TRBV20-1 to TRBJ2-7; D possibly corresponds to TRBD1 (5 bases). The CDR3 spans 11 residues. Germline V gives CDR1 DFQATT, CDR2 SNEGSKA (reference sequence). V lost 2 bases to trimming and J lost 6 bases, with 8 bases between them. The CDR3 reads CSARQGIEQYF. CDR3 bases: TGCAGTGCTAGACAGGGAATCGAGCAGTACTTC.

The chain is built from TRBV11-3 and TRBJ2-1, with a tentative D call TRBD2 (6 bases). V lost 5 bases and J lost 9, with 14 bases in between. Germline CDR1 reads SGHNT; CDR2 reads YENEEA. CDR3 length: 13 residues. CDR3 in DNA: TGTGCCAGCAGCCCAGGCCATAGCGGTGAGCAGTTCTTC. This gives the protein CASSPGHSGEQFF.

Only a few counts were recorded for this clonotype. The chain links TRBV11-2 to TRBJ1-4; D remains unclear. Trimming removed 4 bases from V and 7 bases from J, with 10 bases in between. This CDR3 contains 13 residues. The germline V gene encodes CDR1 SGHAT and CDR2 FQNNGV. Written as DNA, the CDR3 is TGTGCCAGCAGCTCGGGAGTACTTGAAAAACTGTTTTTT. This codes for CASSSGVLEKLFF.

The chain has TRBV28 and TRBJ2-3, with D possibly TRBD2 on 6 matching bases. CDR3 length: 16 residues. CDR1 and CDR2 from the germline V gene are MDHEN and SYDVKM. V was cut by 5 bases and J by 6 bases, with 21 bases left in between. CDR3 protein: CASSRLGTASTDTQYF. In DNA form, the CDR3 reads TGTGCCAGCAGTCGTCTAGGGACTGCTTCGACCGATACGCAGTATTTT.

To note about this clonotype: It is likely a read error, because the conserved phenylalanine at the end of the CDR3 is missing. The limits of the CDR3 on the DNA are not certain, so only TCRdb's listed CDR3 is given. This chain connects TRBV11-2 to TRBJ2-5; TRBD1, the D gene given by the table, was not confirmed from the DNA. Germline assignment: CDR1 SGHAT and CDR2 FQNNGV. Both ends counted, the CDR3 spans 8 residues. The CDR3 loop is CASSLPGL.

CDR3 coding DNA: TGTGCCAGCAGCTTCGGACAGTTCACTGAAGCTTTCTTT. Protein: CASSFGQFTEAFF. V and J are TRBV7-2 and TRBJ1-1; D may be TRBD1 (6 bases). CDR3 length equals 13 residues. In germline, CDR1 is SGHTA, CDR2 FQGNSA. Trimming pared 3 bases from V and 4 bases from J, leaving 9 bases between.